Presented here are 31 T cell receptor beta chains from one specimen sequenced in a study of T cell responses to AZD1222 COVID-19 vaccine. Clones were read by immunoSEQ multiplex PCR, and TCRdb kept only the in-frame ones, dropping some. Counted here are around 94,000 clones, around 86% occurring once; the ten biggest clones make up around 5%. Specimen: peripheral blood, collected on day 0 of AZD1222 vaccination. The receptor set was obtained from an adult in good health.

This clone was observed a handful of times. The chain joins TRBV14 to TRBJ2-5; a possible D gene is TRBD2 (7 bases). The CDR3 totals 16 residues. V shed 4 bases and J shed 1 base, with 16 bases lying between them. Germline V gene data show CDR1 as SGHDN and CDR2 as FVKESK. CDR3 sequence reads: CASSRSGGALQETQYF. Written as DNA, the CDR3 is TGTGCCAGCAGCCGCTCTGGGGGGGCCCTCCAAGAGACCCAGTACTTC.

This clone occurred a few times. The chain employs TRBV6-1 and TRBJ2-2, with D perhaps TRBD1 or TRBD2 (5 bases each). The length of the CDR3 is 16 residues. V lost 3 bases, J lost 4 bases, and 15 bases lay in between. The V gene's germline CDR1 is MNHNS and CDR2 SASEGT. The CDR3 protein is CASSDVGKGITGELFF. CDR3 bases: TGTGCCAGCAGTGATGTCGGGAAGGGGATCACCGGGGAGCTGTTTTTT.

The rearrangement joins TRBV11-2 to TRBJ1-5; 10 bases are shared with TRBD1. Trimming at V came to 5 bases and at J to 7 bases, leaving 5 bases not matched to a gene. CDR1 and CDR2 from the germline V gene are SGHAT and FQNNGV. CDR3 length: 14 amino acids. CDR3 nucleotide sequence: TGTGCCAGCAGCAGGGACAGGGGCGGGCAGCCCCAGCATTTT. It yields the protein CASSRDRGGQPQHF.

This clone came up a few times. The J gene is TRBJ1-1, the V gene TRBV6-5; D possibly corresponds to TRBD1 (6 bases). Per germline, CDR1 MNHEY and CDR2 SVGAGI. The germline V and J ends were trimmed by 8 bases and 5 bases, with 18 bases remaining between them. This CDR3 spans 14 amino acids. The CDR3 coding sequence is TGTGCCAGCTCTGGGGGGCCGTGGGGGACTGAAGCTTTCTTT. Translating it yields CASSGGPWGTEAFF.

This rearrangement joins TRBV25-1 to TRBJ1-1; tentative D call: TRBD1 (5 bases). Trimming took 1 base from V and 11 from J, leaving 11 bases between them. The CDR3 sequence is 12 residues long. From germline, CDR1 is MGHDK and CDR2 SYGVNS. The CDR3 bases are TGTGCCAGCAGTGAATCGGCGGGACGCGCTTTCTTT. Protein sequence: CASSESAGRAFF.

CDR3 DNA: TGTGCCTGGGAACAGGGGGGCTATGGCTACACCTTC. Protein: CAWEQGGYGYTF. This chain joins TRBV30 and TRBJ1-2, with 8 bases fitting TRBD1. Germline V gene sequence: CDR1 GTSNPN, CDR2 SVGIG (reference sequence). Trimming at V came to 5 bases and at J to 4 bases, leaving 3 bases not matched to a gene. The length of the CDR3 is 12 residues.

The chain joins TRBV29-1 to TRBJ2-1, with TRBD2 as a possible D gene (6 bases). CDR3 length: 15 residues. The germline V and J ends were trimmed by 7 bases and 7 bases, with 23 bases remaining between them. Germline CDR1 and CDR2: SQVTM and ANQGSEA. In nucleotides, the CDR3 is TGCAGCGCAGGTTCCGGGACGGGGGTGTGGAATGAGCAGTTCTTC. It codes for CSAGSGTGVWNEQFF.

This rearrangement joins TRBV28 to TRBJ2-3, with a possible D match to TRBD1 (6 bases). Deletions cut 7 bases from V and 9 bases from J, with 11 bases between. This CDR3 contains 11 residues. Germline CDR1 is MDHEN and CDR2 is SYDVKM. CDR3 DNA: TGTGCCAGCACCAACAGGGTGACGCAGTATTTT. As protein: CASTNRVTQYF.

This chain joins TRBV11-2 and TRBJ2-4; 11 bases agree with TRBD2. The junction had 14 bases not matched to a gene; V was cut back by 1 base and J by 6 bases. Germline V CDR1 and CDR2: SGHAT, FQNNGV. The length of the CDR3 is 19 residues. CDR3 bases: TGTGCCAGCAGCTTAGTAGTTGTTAGCGGGGGGGCCCTGGGAAACATTCAGTACTTC. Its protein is CASSLVVVSGGALGNIQYF.

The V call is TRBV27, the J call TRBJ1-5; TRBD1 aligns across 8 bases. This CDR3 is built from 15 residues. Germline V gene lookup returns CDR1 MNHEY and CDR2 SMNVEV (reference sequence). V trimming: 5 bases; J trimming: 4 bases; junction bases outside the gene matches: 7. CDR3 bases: TGTGCCAGCAGTCTCTACGGACAGGGAAATCAGCCCCAGCATTTT. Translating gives CASSLYGQGNQPQHF.

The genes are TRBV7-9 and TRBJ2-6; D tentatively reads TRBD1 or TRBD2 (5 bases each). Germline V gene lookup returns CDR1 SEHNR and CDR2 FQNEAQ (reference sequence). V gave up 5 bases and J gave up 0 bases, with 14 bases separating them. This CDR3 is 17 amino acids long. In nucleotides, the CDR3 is TGTGCCAGCAGCGTACCGGGACCGACCTCTGGGGCCAACGTCCTGACTTTC. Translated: CASSVPGPTSGANVLTF.

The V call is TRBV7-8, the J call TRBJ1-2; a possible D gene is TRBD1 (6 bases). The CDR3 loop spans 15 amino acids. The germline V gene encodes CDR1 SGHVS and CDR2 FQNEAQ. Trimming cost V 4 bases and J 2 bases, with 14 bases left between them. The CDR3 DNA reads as TGTGCCAGCAGCTGGGGGGGACACCAGAACTATGGCTACACCTTC. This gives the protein CASSWGGHQNYGYTF.

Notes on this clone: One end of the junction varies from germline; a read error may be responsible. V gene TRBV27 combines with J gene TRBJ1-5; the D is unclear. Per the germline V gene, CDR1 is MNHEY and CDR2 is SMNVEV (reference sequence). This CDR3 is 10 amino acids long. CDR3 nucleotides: TGTGCCAGCGGACCCGGGCCTCTAACTTTT. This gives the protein CASGPGPLTF.

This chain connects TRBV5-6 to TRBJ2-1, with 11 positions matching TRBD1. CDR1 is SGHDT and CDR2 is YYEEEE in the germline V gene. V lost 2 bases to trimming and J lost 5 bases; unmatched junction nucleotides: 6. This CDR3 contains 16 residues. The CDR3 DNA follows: TGTGCCAGCAGCTTACCGGGACAGGGGGTAAACAATGAGCAGTTCTTC. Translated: CASSLPGQGVNNEQFF.

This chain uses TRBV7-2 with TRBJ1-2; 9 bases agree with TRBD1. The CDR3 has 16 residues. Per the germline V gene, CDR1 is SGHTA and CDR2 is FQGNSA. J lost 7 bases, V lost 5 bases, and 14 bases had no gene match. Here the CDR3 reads CASSPGEQGAQGGYTF. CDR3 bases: TGTGCCAGCAGCCCTGGGGAACAGGGGGCGCAGGGTGGCTACACCTTC.

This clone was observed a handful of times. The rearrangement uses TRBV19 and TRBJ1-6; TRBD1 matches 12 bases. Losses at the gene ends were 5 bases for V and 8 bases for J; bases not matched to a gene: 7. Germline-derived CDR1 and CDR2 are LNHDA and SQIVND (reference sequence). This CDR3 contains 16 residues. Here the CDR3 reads CASSSGQGAGYSPLHF. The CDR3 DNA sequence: TGTGCCAGTAGTTCGGGACAGGGGGCTGGTTATTCACCCCTCCACTTT.

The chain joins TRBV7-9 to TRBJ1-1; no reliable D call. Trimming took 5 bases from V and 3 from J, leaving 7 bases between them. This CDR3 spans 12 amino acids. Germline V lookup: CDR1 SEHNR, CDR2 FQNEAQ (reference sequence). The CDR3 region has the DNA TGTGCCAGCAGCCAAACGGACACTGAAGCTTTCTTT. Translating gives CASSQTDTEAFF.

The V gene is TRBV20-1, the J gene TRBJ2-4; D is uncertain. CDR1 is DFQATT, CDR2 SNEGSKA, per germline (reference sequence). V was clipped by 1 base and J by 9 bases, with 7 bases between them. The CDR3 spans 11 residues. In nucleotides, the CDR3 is TGCAGTGCTAGAGGACAATCCATTCAGTACTTC. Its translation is CSARGQSIQYF.

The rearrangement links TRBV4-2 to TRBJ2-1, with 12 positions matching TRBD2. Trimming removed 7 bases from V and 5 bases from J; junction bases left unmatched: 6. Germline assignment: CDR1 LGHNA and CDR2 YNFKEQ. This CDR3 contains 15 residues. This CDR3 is CASNRLAGVNNEQFF. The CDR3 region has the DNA TGTGCCAGCAATAGACTAGCGGGGGTTAACAATGAGCAGTTCTTC.

The CDR3 DNA follows: TGTGCCACCAGCAGAGATGGCAGGGGCACTGAAGCTTTCTTT. Encoded protein: CATSRDGRGTEAFF. The chain joins TRBV15 to TRBJ1-1; perhaps TRBD1 as D (6 bases). The V and J ends lost 0 bases and 4 bases respectively, with 9 bases between them. The CDR3 extends over 14 amino acids. Germline V gene sequence: CDR1 LNHNV, CDR2 YYDKDF (reference sequence).

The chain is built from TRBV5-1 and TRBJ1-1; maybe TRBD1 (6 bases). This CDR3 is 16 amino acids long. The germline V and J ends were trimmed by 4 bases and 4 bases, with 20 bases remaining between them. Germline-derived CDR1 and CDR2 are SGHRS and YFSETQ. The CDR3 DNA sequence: TGCGCCAGCAGCACAGGGCCGCGGGGCGCTCCCACTGAAGCTTTCTTT. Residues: CASSTGPRGAPTEAFF.

CDR3 sequence reads: CASSTISNEKLFF. CDR3 nucleotide sequence: TGTGCCAGCAGCACTATATCTAATGAAAAACTGTTTTTT. This chain links TRBV27 with TRBJ1-4; D not resolved. There are 13 residues in the CDR3. V lost 6 bases and J lost 3, with 8 bases in between. The V gene's germline CDR1 is MNHEY and CDR2 SMNVEV (reference sequence).

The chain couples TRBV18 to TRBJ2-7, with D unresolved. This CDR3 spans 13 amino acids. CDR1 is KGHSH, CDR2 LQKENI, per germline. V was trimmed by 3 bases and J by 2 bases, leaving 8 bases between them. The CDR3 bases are TGTGCCAGCTCACCGAGTCAAACCTACGAGCAGTACTTC. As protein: CASSPSQTYEQYF.

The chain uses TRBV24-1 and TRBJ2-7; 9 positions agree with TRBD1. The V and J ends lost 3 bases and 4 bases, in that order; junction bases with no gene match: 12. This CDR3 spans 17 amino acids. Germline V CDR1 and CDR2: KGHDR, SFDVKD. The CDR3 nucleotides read TGTGCCACCAGTGATCCAACCCCGGACAGGGGAAATTACGAGCAGTACTTC. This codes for CATSDPTPDRGNYEQYF.

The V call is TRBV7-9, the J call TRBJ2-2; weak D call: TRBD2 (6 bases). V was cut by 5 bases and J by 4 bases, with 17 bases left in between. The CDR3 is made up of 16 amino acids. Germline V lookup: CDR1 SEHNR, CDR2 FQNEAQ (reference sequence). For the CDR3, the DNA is TGTGCCAGCAGCGAAGGCTTCGGGGGTTTCACCGGGGAGCTGTTTTTT. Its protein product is CASSEGFGGFTGELFF.

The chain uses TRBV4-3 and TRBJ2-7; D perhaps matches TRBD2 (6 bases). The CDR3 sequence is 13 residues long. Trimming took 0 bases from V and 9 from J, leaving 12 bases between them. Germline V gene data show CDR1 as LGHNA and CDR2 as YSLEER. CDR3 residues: CASSQEFWGVQYF. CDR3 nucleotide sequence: TGCGCCAGCAGCCAAGAGTTTTGGGGGGTGCAGTACTTC.

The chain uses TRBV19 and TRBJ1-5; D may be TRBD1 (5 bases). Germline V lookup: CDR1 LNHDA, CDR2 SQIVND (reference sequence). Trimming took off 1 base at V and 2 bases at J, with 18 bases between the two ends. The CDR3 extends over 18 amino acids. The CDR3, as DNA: TGTGCCAGTAGTATAGGGGGACGGACTCTCGTACGCAATCAGCCCCAGCATTTT. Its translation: CASSIGGRTLVRNQPQHF.

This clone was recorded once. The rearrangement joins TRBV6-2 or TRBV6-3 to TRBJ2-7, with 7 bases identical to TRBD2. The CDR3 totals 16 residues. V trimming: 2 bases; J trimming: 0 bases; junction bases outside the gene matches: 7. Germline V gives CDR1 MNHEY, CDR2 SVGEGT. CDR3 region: CASSYPSGKASYEQYF. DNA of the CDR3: TGTGCCAGCAGTTACCCCAGCGGGAAAGCCTCCTACGAGCAGTACTTC.

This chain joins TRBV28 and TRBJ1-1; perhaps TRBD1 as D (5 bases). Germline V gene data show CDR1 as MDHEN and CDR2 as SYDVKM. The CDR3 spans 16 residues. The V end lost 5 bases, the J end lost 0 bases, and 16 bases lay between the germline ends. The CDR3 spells CASSLPGTAMNTEAFF. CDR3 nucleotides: TGTGCCAGCAGTCTTCCCGGGACGGCAATGAACACTGAAGCTTTCTTT.

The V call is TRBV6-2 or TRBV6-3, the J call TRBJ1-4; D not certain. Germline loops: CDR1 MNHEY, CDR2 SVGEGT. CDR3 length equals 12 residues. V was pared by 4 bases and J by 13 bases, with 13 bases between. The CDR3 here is CASSSTVPPLFF. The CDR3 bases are TGTGCCAGCAGTTCTACAGTCCCGCCACTGTTTTTT.

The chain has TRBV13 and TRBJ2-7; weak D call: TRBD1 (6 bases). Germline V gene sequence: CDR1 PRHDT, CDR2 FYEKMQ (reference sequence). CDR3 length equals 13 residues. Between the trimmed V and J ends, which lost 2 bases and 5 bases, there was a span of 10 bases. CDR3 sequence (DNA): TGTGCCAGCAGCTTATATGACAGGAACGAGCAGTACTTC. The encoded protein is CASSLYDRNEQYF.